The present entry profiles one T cell receptor (beta chain) with its context. This clone came up once. Its antigen is not yet known. No base qualities exist here, and no much larger clone lies one base off it. The CDR1 and CDR2 encoded by the germline V gene are LGHNA and YSLEER. After removal of 0 bases from V and 7 bases from J, the junction retains 8 bases not matched to a gene. The CDR3 starts with the cysteine, ends with the phenylalanine, and has 17 residues. Only the CDR3 part of the read is kept: 51 bases, read in frame from the first base. These data originate in a study of blood T cell repertoires in COVID-19 (dated by TCRdb to the early 2020s). Describing the broader study: Samples covering the acute and convalescent phases of COVID-19 were provided by collaborators in the United States, Italy and Spain. The prospective study material was composed of cDNA or gDNA derived from T cells, B-cell-depleted T cells, or PBMCs. Deeply sampled blood TCRbeta repertoires from subjects exposed to, actively infected with, or recovered from COVID-19 were included in the dataset. The repertoires were made available in a free public database intended to serve as a resource for research on the immune response to SARS-CoV-2. Samples came from the ongoing ImmuneRACE study (first 160 participants) plus 1,254 subjects from 6 global collaborators. Nearly every sample came with metadata listing a de-identified subject ID, COVID-19 status, age in years and sex. Where available, HLA class I and class II types were taken from metadata supplied by the sample provider and were not determined by assay-based typing.

Overall results and qualifications from the work: The amount of clinical and demographic metadata varied by source and participant and was provided uncurated.

Whole blood was collected in K2EDTA tubes by collaborating institutions according to the institutions' own protocols. For TCRbeta analysis, collaborator samples were shipped as frozen whole blood, as isolated PBMCs, or as DNA extracted from either sample type. The immunoSEQ Assay, a bias-controlled multiplex PCR, was used to amplify TCRbeta CDR3 regions from genomic DNA. On the study's bioinformatics: The number of nucleated cells in each sample was estimated from the amplification of reference gene primers within the assay. To quantify the absolute abundance of each unique TCRbeta CDR3 rearrangement, sequence reads were collapsed and filtered. For each sample, productive Simpson clonality was calculated by taking the square root of Simpson's diversity index across productive rearrangements. Drawn from immuneACCESS, this table holds only the in-frame rearrangements with V and J called that TCRdb kept. Clones are partly lost; checked studies trace under half to an unresolved V gene and leave the rest unexplained. The V and J calls and clone size come from that table; D and trimming were worked out from the DNA. The sample includes 90,000 or so clones, with approximately 89% observed a single time. Together, the top ten hold around 5.2% of the sample.

This clonotype originated in a woman at least 80 years old with active COVID-19. The receptor chain draws on TRBV4-3 and TRBJ2-2, with TRBD2 identical over 10 junction bases. Sequencing was performed on peripheral blood. The sequenced DNA: TGCGCCAGCAGCCAAGATATACAGCGGGAGGGCTTCGGGGAGCTGTTTTTT. It codes for CASSQDIQREGFGELFF.